The text below deals with one T cell receptor (beta chain). The sample comes from a study of cytomegalovirus exposure and HLA in healthy donors. Primers included in the PCR were 60 Vbeta and 13 Jbeta primers. Generated by immunoSEQ multiplex PCR, the TCRdb table keeps only in-frame clones and is missing some. The sample gives under 200,000 clones, around 75% of which show up once; about 5.7% is in the top ten. CDR1 LNHDA and CDR2 SQIVND come from the germline V gene (reference sequence). V lost 7 bases, J lost 0 bases, and 4 bases stayed unmatched. This CDR3 has 14 amino acids. This receptor was identified in a man aged 35 to 55 in good health and CMV-seropositive. The sequenced sample was PBMCs. This sequence joins TRBV19 and TRBJ2-7; 9 bases are shared with TRBD1. The CDR3 nucleotides are TGTGCCAGTACCCCGGGACAGGGCTCCTACGAGCAGTACTTC. Its translation: CASTPGQGSYEQYF.